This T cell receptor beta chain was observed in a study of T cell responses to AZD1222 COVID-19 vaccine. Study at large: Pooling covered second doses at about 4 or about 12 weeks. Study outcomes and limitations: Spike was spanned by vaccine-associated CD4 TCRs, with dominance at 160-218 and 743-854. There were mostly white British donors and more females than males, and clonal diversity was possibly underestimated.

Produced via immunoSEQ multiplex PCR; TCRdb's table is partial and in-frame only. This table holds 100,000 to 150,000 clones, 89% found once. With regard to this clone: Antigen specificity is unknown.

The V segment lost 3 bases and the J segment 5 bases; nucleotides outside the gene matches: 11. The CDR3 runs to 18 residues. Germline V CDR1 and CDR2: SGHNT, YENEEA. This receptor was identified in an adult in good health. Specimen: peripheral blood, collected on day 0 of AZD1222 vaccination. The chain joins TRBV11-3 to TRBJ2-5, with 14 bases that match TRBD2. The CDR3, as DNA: TGTGCCAGCAGCTTCGGGACTAGCGGGGGAACCCTCGCGGAGACCCAGTACTTC. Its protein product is CASSFGTSGGTLAETQYF.